This T cell receptor beta chain was found in a study of OX40 agonist ivuxolimab in advanced cancers. Study information: Patients undergoing dose escalation presented with hepatocellular carcinoma, melanoma, renal cell or head and neck cancer. Earlier anti-PD-1, anti-PD-L1 or anti-CTLA-4 therapy was permitted; around 40% had received some. Study-wide findings and caveats: Relatively little clonal expansion, among the lowest observed, appeared in partial responders at 0.1-3.0 mg/kg.

Here immunoSEQ multiplex PCR was the method, and the copy in TCRdb shows in-frame clones only, minus some. The table includes 50,000 to 70,000 clones, 80% to 90% detected once. This CDR3 spans 12 amino acids. The germline V gene has CDR1 SGHAT and CDR2 FQNNGV. V lost 2 bases, J lost 5 bases, and 6 bases lay in between. About this clone itself: The antigen remains unidentified.

The chain combines TRBV11-2 with TRBJ1-2, with D unclear. Sequencing was performed on CD4+ or CD8+ T cells sorted from blood, taken in a trial of the OX40 agonist ivuxolimab. The TCR was taken from an adult with an advanced solid tumor such as melanoma, head and neck, liver or kidney cancer. The CDR3 nucleotides are TGTGCCAGCAGCTTAACCCGATATGGCTACACCTTC. Its translation: CASSLTRYGYTF.